This T cell receptor beta chain was recorded in a study of OX40 agonist ivuxolimab in advanced cancers. As for the study more broadly: Ivuxolimab, which targeted the costimulatory receptor OX40 (CD134), was an agonistic, fully human IgG2 monoclonal antibody. A male proportion of around 80% and a mean age of approximately 55 years, ranging from roughly 20 to 80, were recorded for the dose-escalation cohort. Partial responses were achieved by three dose-escalation patients, of whom one had hepatocellular carcinoma and two had cutaneous melanoma. The paper covers the monotherapy dose-escalation part of the phase I ivuxolimab trial, which included N = 52 patients. The point of sequencing TCRbeta in the periphery was to test whether ivuxolimab changed TCR sequence diversity and drove clonal T-cell expansion. Intravenous ivuxolimab was administered to patients every 2 weeks at six dose levels: 0.01, 0.1, 0.3, 1.5, 3 and 10 mg/kg. Patients were allowed to have had prior anti-PD-1, anti-PD-L1 or anti-CTLA-4 therapy, and approximately 39% of the dose-escalation patients had been treated with checkpoint inhibitors. Of the roughly 52 dose-escalation patients, hepatocellular carcinoma was present in roughly 19, melanoma in approximately 15, renal cell carcinoma in 9 and head and neck cancer in 9.

Study-wide findings and limitations: The antigen specificity of the peripheral T cells that underwent clonal expansion was not determined. At doses of 0.1 to 3.0 mg/kg, clonal expansion of both CD4+ and CD8+ blood T cells was observed from baseline to week 6. Low levels of normalized T-cell clonal expansion were also seen in some patients who did not respond. In partial responders in the 0.1-3.0 mg/kg groups, normalized peripheral clonal expansion was found to be among the lowest, especially among CD8+ T cells. After ivuxolimab, expanded clones were on average more numerous among CD8+ T cells than among CD4+ T cells.

The germline ends are 19 bases apart after V is trimmed by 5 bases and J by 9 bases. CDR1 and CDR2 are drawn from the germline V gene: SGHAT, FQNNGV. The CDR3 runs 15 residues from the cysteine to the phenylalanine. Only the CDR3 DNA stays, 45 bases, in frame from base 1. The table lists this clone with a few counts. Its antigen target is currently unknown. No much larger clonotype is one base removed from it; base qualities were not supplied. To sequence the TCRbeta CDR3 region, genomic DNA was isolated from the sorted cells. The immunoSEQ Assay was used to sequence the TCRbeta CDR3 regions. Sourced from immuneACCESS, this table was stored by TCRdb with only in-frame sequences that have V and J called. A share of the clones is absent; for the studies checked, an unresolved V gene accounts for under half, and the remainder has no known explanation. The sample records 55,000 to 70,000 clones, 70% to 90% of which are singletons. Of the sample, under 2.5% is held by the ten largest clones.

The trial excluded patients who had a history of autoimmune disease or who were on systemic immunosuppression. Peripheral blood for TCR sequencing was collected from all dose cohorts at baseline, on cycle 4 day 1, and on cycle 7 day 1. Samples were obtained from an open-label, multicenter, first-in-human phase I dose-escalation trial of ivuxolimab. Adults with locally advanced or metastatic melanoma, renal cell carcinoma, hepatocellular carcinoma or head and neck squamous cell carcinoma were enrolled in the trial. Before TCR sequencing, CD4+ T cells and CD8+ T cells were sorted from peripheral blood as separate populations.

The TCR was taken from an adult with an advanced solid tumor such as melanoma, head and neck, liver or kidney cancer. The chain joins TRBV11-2 to TRBJ1-4; a confident D gene designation cannot be given. This material consisted of CD4+ or CD8+ T cells sorted from blood, taken in a trial of the OX40 agonist ivuxolimab. The CDR3 has the sequence CASSPGPELMKKLFF. DNA sequence: TGTGCCAGCAGCCCTGGACCGGAACTAATGAAAAAACTGTTTTTT.